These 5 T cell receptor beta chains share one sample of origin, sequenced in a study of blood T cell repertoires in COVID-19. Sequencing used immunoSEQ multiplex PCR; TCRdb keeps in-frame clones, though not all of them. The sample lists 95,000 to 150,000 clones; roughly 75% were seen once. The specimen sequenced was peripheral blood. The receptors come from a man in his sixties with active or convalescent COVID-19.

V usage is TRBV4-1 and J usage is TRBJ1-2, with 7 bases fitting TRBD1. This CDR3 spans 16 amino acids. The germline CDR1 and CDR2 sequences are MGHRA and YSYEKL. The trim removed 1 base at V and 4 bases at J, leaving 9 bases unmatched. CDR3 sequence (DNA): TGCGCCAGCAGCCAAGTAATAAGGGACAGCTCCTATGGCTACACCTTC. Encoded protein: CASSQVIRDSSYGYTF.

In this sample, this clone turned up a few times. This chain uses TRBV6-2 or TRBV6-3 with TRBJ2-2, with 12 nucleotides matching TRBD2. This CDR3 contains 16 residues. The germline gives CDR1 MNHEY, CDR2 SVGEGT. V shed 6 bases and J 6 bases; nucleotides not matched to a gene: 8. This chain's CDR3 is CASSKRLAGGPGELFF. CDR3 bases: TGTGCCAGCAGCAAACGTCTAGCGGGAGGGCCCGGGGAGCTGTTTTTT.

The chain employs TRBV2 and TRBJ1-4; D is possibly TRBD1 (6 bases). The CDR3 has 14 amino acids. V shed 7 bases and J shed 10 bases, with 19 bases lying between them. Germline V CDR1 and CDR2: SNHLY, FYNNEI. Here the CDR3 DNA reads TGTGCCAGCAAGACACGGACAGTTGGGGGAAAACTGTTTTTT. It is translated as CASKTRTVGGKLFF.

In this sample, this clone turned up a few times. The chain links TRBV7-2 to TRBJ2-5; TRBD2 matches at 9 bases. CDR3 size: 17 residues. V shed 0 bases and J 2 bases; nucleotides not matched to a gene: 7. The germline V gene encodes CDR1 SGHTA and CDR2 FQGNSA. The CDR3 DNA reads TGTGCCAGCAGCTTAGCGCCAAGCGGGGGGAGTCAAGAGACCCAGTACTTC. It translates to CASSLAPSGGSQETQYF.

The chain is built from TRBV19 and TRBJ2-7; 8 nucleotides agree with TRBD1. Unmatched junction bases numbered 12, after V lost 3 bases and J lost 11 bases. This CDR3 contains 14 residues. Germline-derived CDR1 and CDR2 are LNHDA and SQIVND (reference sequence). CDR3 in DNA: TGTGCCAGTAGTATGGACAGGGCCTCGGCGCTGAAGTACTTC. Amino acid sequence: CASSMDRASALKYF.